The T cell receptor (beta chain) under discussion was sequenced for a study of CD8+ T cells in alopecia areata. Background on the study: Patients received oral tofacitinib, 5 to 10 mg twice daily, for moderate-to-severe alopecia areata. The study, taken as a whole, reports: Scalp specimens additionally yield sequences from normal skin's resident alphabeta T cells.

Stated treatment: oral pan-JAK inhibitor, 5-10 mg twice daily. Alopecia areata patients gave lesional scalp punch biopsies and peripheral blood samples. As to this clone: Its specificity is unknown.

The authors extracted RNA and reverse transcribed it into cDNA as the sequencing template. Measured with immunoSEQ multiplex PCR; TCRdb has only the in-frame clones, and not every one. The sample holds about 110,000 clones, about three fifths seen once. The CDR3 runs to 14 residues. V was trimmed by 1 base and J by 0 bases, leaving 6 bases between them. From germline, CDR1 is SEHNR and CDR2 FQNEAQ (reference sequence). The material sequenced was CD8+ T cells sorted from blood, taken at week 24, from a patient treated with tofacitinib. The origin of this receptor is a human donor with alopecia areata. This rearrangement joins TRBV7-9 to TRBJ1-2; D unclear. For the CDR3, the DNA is TGTGCCAGCAGCTTAGGGAAGACTAACTATGGCTACACCTTC. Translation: CASSLGKTNYGYTF.